The clone carrying this T cell receptor (beta chain) showed up many times. The antigen is not known. The sample is drawn from a study of T cell repertoires in cytomegalovirus infection. Germline CDR1 SGHVS, CDR2 FNYEAQ. The CDR3 has 13 amino acids. V was cut by 5 bases and J by 5 bases, with 10 bases left in between. MiXCR, run by TCRdb on the reads, gives a single entry per CDR3 protein. There are some 320,000 distinct CDR3 sequences in the sample; more than 8% occur only once, and approximately 4.5% lies in the top ten. General study points: Summed public TCR beta family frequency identified CMV carriers bearing the relevant HLA. Dominant in the ex vivo response were TCR beta clonotypes restricted by HLA-C and specific for CMV.

Sequencing input: PBMCs. The chain employs TRBV7-6 and TRBJ1-5; D unclear. The TCR was taken from a human donor in good health (CMV status not recorded). Some clones in this sample may be carry-over from other donors' samples. CDR3 bases: TGTGCCAGCAGCGCCGAGGCGGATCAGCCCCAGCATTTT. Its translation is CASSAEADQPQHF. Together with reference TRBV7-6 and TRBJ1-5, the CDR3 gives the full variable domain: GAGVSQSPRYKVTKRGQDVALRCDPISGHVSLYWYRQALGQGPEFLTYFNYEAQQDKSGLPNDRFSAERPEGSISTLTIQRTEQRDSAMYRCASSAEADQPQHFGDGTRLSIL.